Detailed here is one TCR beta chain. Germline loops: CDR1 MDHEN, CDR2 SYDVKM. V trimming: 5 bases; J trimming: 5 bases; junction bases outside the gene matches: 4. This CDR3 is 15 amino acids long. These data originate in a study of cytomegalovirus exposure and HLA in healthy donors. PCR involved 60 Vbeta and 13 Jbeta primers. The table came from immunoSEQ multiplex PCR; TCRdb's copy has only in-frame clones and leaves some out. The table includes roughly 100,000 clones, approximately 84% detected once. The source of this sequence is a male donor in good health and CMV-seronegative. The V and J genes are TRBV28 and TRBJ2-5; 14 bases fit TRBD2. Sequenced input: PBMCs. The CDR3 nucleotides read TGTGCCAGCAGTGGACTAGCGGGAGGACGGGAGACCCAGTACTTC. This encodes CASSGLAGGRETQYF.